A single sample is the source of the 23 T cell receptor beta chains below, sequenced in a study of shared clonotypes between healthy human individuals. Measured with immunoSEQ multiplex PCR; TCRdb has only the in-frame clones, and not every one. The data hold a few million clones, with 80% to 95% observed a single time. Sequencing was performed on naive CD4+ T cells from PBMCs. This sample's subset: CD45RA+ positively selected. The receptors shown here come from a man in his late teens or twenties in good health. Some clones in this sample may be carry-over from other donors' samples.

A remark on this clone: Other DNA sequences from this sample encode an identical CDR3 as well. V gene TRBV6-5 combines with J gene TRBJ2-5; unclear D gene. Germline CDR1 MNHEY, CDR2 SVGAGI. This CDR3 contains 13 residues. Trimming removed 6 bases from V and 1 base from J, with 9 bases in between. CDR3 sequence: CASRRTAQETQYF. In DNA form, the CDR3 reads TGTGCCAGCAGGAGGACGGCCCAAGAGACCCAGTACTTC.

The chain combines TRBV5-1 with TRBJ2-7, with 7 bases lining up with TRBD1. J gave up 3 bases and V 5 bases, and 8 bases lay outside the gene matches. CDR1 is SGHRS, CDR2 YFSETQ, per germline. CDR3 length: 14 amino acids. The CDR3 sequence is CASSSTGPLYEQYF. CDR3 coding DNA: TGCGCCAGCAGTTCGACAGGGCCTCTCTACGAGCAGTACTTC.

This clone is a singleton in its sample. The CDR3: CASRAGTGHEKLFF. CDR3 in DNA: TGTGCCAGCAGGGCCGGGACAGGGCATGAAAAACTGTTTTTT. The chain joins TRBV6-1 to TRBJ1-4; 9 bases map to TRBD1. The CDR3 totals 14 residues. After removal of 6 bases from V and 6 bases from J, the junction contained 5 bases not matched to a gene. Per germline, CDR1 MNHNS and CDR2 SASEGT.

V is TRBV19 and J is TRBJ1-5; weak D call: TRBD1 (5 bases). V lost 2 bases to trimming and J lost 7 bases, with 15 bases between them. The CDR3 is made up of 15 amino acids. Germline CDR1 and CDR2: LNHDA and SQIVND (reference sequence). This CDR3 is CASSINPRGRQPQHF. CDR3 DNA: TGTGCCAGTAGTATAAACCCAAGGGGACGGCAGCCCCAGCATTTT.

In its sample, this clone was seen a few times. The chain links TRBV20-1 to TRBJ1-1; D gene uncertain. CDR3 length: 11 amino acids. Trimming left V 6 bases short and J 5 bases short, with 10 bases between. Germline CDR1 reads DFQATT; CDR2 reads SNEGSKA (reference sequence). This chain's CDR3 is CSAITRTEAFF. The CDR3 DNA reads TGCAGTGCAATAACAAGGACTGAAGCTTTCTTT.

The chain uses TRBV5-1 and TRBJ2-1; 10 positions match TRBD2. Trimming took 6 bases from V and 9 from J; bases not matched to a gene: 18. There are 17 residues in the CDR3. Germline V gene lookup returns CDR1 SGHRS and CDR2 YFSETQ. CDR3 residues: CASTTSLAGLAESEQFF. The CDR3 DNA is TGCGCCAGCACTACTTCTCTCGCTGGACTAGCGGAGTCTGAGCAGTTCTTC.

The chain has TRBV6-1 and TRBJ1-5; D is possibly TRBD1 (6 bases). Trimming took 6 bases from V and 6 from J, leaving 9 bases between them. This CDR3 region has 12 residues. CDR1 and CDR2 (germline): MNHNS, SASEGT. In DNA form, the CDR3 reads TGTGCCAGCAGAGGGGGAAGTCAGCCCCAGCATTTT. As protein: CASRGGSQPQHF.

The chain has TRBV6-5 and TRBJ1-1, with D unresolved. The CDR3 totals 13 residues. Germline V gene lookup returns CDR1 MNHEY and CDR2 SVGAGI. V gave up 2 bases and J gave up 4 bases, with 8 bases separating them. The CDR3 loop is CASSYTWRTEAFF. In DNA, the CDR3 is TGTGCCAGCAGTTACACTTGGCGCACTGAAGCTTTCTTT.

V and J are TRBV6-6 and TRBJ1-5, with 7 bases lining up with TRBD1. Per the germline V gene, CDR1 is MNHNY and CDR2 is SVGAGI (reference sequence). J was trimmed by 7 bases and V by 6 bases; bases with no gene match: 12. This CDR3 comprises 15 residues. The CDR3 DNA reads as TGTGCCAGCAGACCCACGGGGACAGATAACCAGCCCCAGCATTTT. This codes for CASRPTGTDNQPQHF.

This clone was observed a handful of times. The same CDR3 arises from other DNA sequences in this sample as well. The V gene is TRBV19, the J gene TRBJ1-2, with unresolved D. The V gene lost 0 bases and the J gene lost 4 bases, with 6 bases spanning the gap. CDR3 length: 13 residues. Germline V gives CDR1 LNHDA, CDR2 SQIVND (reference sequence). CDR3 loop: CASSIERGYGYTF. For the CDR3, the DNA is TGTGCCAGTAGTATAGAGCGTGGCTATGGCTACACCTTC.

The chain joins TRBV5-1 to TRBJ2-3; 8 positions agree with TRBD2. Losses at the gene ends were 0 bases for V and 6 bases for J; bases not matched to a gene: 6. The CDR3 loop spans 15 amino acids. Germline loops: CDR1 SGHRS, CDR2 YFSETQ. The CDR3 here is CASSLASGGKDTQYF. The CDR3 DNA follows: TGCGCCAGCAGCTTGGCGTCGGGAGGGAAGGATACGCAGTATTTT.

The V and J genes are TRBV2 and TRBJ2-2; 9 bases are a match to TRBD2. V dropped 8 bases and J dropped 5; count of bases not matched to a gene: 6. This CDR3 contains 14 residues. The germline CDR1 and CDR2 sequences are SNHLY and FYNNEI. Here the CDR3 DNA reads TGTGCCAGCTCCAGGCTAGCGGGGACCGGGGAGCTGTTTTTT. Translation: CASSRLAGTGELFF.

CDR3 protein: CASSFALLAGGCDEQYF. The CDR3, as DNA: TGTGCCAGCAGCTTTGCGCTGCTAGCGGGTGGTTGCGACGAGCAGTACTTC. The chain joins TRBV12-1 to TRBJ2-7; the DNA was not used to check the table's D call, TRBD2. TRBV12-1 is marked as a pseudogene. The CDR3 is 17 amino acids.

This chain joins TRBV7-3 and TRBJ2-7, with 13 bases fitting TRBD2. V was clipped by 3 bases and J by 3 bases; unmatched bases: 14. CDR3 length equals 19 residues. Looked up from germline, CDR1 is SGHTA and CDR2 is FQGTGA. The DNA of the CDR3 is TGTGCCAGCAGCTTGCTGGGACTAGCGGGAAAAAGAGGGAGCTACGAGCAGTACTTC. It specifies CASSLLGLAGKRGSYEQYF.

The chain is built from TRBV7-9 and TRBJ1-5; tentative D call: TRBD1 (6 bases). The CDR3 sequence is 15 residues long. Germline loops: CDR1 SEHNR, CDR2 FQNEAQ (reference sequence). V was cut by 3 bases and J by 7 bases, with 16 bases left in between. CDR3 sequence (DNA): TGTGCCAGCAGCTTGGAGGACAGCCCGGGACAGCCCCAGCATTTT. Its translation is CASSLEDSPGQPQHF.

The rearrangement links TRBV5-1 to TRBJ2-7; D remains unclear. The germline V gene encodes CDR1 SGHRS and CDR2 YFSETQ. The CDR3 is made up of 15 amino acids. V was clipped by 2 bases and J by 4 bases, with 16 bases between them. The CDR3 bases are TGCGCCAGCAGCTTCTCCCTTGGACCAACTTACGAGCAGTACTTC. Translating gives CASSFSLGPTYEQYF.

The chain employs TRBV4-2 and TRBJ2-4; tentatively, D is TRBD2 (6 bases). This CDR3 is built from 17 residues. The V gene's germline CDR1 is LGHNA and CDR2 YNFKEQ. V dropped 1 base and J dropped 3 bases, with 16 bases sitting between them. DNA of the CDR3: TGTGCCAGCAGCCAAGTGCTCGGGAGTTCCGGCAAAAACATTCAGTACTTC. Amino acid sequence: CASSQVLGSSGKNIQYF.

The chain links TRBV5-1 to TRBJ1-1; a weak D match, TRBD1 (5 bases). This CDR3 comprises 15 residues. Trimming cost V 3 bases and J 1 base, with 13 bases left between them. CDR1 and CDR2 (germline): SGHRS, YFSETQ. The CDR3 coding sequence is TGCGCCAGCAGCTCCGAGGGACCGCAGAACACTGAAGCTTTCTTT. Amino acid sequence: CASSSEGPQNTEAFF.

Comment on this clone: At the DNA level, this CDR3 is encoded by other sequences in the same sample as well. Here the CDR3 reads CASSYSDRSYEQYF. Written as DNA, the CDR3 is TGTGCCAGCAGTTACTCGGACAGATCCTACGAGCAGTACTTC. The chain couples TRBV6-6 to TRBJ2-7; a possible D gene is TRBD1 (6 bases). Germline V gene lookup returns CDR1 MNHNY and CDR2 SVGAGI (reference sequence). CDR3 length equals 14 residues. With 0 bases removed from V and 1 base from J, the gap between germline ends came to 7 bases.

CDR3 sequence (DNA): TGCGCCAGCAGCCAAGCCCCGAGACTATTCACAGATACGCAGTATTTT. It specifies CASSQAPRLFTDTQYF. The chain has TRBV4-1 and TRBJ2-3; D possibly corresponds to TRBD2 (5 bases). Trimming removed 1 base at V and 2 bases at J, with 13 bases between. CDR3 length equals 16 residues. Germline CDR1 MGHRA, CDR2 YSYEKL.

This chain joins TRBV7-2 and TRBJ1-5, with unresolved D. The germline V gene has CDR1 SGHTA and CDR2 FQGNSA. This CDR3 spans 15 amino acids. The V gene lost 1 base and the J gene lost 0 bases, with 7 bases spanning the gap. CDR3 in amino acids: CASSLVRASNQPQHF. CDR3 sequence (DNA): TGTGCCAGCAGCTTAGTGAGGGCTAGCAATCAGCCCCAGCATTTT.

Here the CDR3 DNA reads TGTGCCAGCAGCTTAGATCGATTCTATGGCTACACCTTC. Its protein product is CASSLDRFYGYTF. The chain recombines TRBV11-1 with TRBJ1-2, with no clear D. The CDR3 spans 13 residues. CDR1 and CDR2 from the germline V gene are SGHAT and FQDESV (reference sequence). Trimming took off 1 base at V and 4 bases at J, with 7 bases between the two ends.

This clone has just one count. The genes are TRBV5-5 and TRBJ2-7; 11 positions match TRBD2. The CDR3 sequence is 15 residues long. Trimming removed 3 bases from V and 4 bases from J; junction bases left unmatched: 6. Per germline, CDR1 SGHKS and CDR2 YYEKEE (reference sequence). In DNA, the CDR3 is TGTGCCAGCAGCTCAAGACTAGCGGGAACGTACGAGCAGTACTTC. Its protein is CASSSRLAGTYEQYF.